This TCR beta chain stems from a study of post-analysis software for immune sequencing data. Study information: Relapsing-remitting, secondary progressive and progressive-relapsing multiple sclerosis were all included among the disease courses.

CDR3 length equals 14 residues. V lost 5 bases and J 2 bases, leaving 12 bases between the germline ends. Overall study findings and caveats: The five TRBV segments detected at higher frequency in patients than in controls included TRBV5-6, TRBV5-1 and TRBV20-1.

Tagging with unique molecular identifiers was a feature of the TCR beta cDNA libraries. TCRdb fed the PCR reads into MiXCR, producing one record per CDR3 protein. The sample has about 540,000 distinct CDR3 sequences; approximately 34% are singletons. This clonotype has a handful of counts. Its antigen is undetermined. The sequenced sample consisted of blood. V is TRBV12-3 or TRBV12-4 and J is TRBJ2-5; D gene unclear. The sequence was collected from a girl aged 2 to 17 with multiple sclerosis. The CDR3 protein is CASSQRPEQETQYF. In nucleotides, the CDR3 is TGTGCCAGCAGTCAGCGTCCGGAACAAGAGACCCAGTACTTC.